A selection of T cell receptor beta chains follows, all from one sample in a study of technical replicates of blood from several donors. TCRdb's copy holds only in-frame clones and misses some; the assay was immunoSEQ multiplex PCR. The sample yields over 80,000 clones, approximately 96% seen once. The sample consisted of T cells isolated from PBMCs. The receptor source for this set is a human donor in good health. CDR3s include the opening cysteine and the closing phenylalanine or tryptophan. A D gene is named only where the DNA matches it firmly. Clone size is stated in some rows and not others, as once, few, many or a class when expanded.

TRBV15	TRBJ2-7	.	.	TGTGCCACCGCCCTGAGACAGTTCAGCTACGAGCAGTACTTC	CATALRQFSYEQYF
TRBV28	TRBJ2-1	.	.	TGTGCCAGCACCTCCCCTGGGGGGGGCCTGAATGAGCAGTTCTTC	CASTSPGGGLNEQFF
TRBV6-6	TRBJ1-1	.	.	TGTGCCAGCAGTTACTCGAGGGCGACTTACACTGAAGCTTTCTTT	CASSYSRATYTEAFF
TRBV18	TRBJ2-7	.	.	TGTGCCAGCTCCCGGCCGGACTTCTACGAGCAGTACTTC	CASSRPDFYEQYF
TRBV18	TRBJ2-3	.	TRBD2	TGTGCCAGCTCACCTTCTCCGAGTAGCGGGAGTCCAGATACGCAGTATTTT	CASSPSPSSGSPDTQYF
TRBV14	TRBJ1-5	.	.	TGTGCCAGCAGCCTCGGAGAAGATCAGCCCCAGCATTTT	CASSLGEDQPQHF
TRBV19	TRBJ2-7	.	TRBD2	TGTGCCAGTAGGCATACTAGCGGGAGGACCTACGAGCAGTACTTC	CASRHTSGRTYEQYF
TRBV12-5	TRBJ2-7	.	TRBD2	TGTGCTAGTGGTCACGTTGGACTAGCCCCCTACGAGCAGTACTTC	CASGHVGLAPYEQYF
TRBV6-5	TRBJ1-2	.	.	TGTGCCAGCAGGGCAGAAGAGGTTGGCTACACCTTC	CASRAEEVGYTF
TRBV7-3	TRBJ2-7	few	.	TGTGCCAGCAGCCCTAGCTCGGGCTACGAGCAGTACTTC	CASSPSSGYEQYF
TRBV2	TRBJ2-1	.	TRBD2	TGTGCCAGCACGGGGGGGGAAAGCTCCTACAATGAGCAGTTCTTC	CASTGGESSYNEQFF
TRBV4-1	TRBJ2-3	.	TRBD1	TGCGCCAGCAGCCAAGACTCGACAGGGGGAGTCACAGATACGCAGTATTTT	CASSQDSTGGVTDTQYF
TRBV5-5	TRBJ1-1	.	.	TGTGCCAGCAGCCTGGGTTGGGGCAACACTGAAGCTTTCTTT	CASSLGWGNTEAFF
TRBV4-1	TRBJ1-5	.	TRBD1	TGCGCCAGCAGCCAAGAGACAGGGGGCCAGCCCCAGCATTTT	CASSQETGGQPQHF
TRBV6-1	TRBJ2-2	.	.	TGTGCCAGCACCAGGGTCGGGGAGCTGTTTTTT	CASTRVGELFF
TRBV7-2	TRBJ1-1	.	.	TGTGCCAGCAGCTCATCGGGTGGCACTGAAGCTTTCTTT	CASSSSGGTEAFF
TRBV11-3	TRBJ1-2	.	TRBD1	TGTGCCAGCAGCGATCTATACCGGGACAGGGCTGGCTACACCTTC	CASSDLYRDRAGYTF
TRBV6-6	TRBJ2-1	.	TRBD2	TGTGCCGGGGGGGAGGGGACTAGCGGGAGGAATGAGCAGTTCTTC	CAGGEGTSGRNEQFF
TRBV27	TRBJ2-7	.	.	TGTGCCAGCAGCTTCCCCGAGCAGTACTTC	CASSFPEQYF
TRBV7-3	TRBJ2-2	.	.	TGTGCCAGCAGCCGCCTGGTGGGGGGAGGCCCTACCACCGGGGAGCTGTTTTTT	CASSRLVGGGPTTGELFF
TRBV11-3	TRBJ2-3	.	.	TGTGCCAGCAGCTCACGCTACACAGATACGCAGTATTTT	CASSSRYTDTQYF
TRBV6-4	TRBJ2-7	.	TRBD1	TGTGCCAGCAGTGTCGACCCTAGATTGGACAGGGAACTCTCCTACGAGCAGTACTTC	CASSVDPRLDRELSYEQYF
TRBV7-3	TRBJ2-3	.	TRBD2	TGTGCCAGCAGCTTCACGAGTAGCGGGGGCACAGATACGCAGTATTTT	CASSFTSSGGTDTQYF
TRBV10-3	TRBJ2-1	.	TRBD2	TGTGCCATCAGTGAGGCAGGAAGTTCAGCGGGAAGATACAATGAGCAGTTCTTC	CAISEAGSSAGRYNEQFF
TRBV30	TRBJ2-7	.	TRBD1	TGTGCCTACGACAGGGCCGACGAGCAGTACTTC	CAYDRADEQYF
TRBV7-2	TRBJ2-7	.	TRBD1	TGTGCCAGCAGCTTCAGACCCGGGACAGGGACATTCGAGCAGTACTTC	CASSFRPGTGTFEQYF
TRBV5-1	TRBJ1-1	.	.	TGCGCCAGCAGCTTGGAAGGGGGCACTGAAGCTTTCTTT	CASSLEGGTEAFF
TRBV6-5	TRBJ2-3	.	TRBD2	TGTGCCAGCACCCCAGAGCGGGGAGGGAGAGATACGCAGTATTTT	CASTPERGGRDTQYF